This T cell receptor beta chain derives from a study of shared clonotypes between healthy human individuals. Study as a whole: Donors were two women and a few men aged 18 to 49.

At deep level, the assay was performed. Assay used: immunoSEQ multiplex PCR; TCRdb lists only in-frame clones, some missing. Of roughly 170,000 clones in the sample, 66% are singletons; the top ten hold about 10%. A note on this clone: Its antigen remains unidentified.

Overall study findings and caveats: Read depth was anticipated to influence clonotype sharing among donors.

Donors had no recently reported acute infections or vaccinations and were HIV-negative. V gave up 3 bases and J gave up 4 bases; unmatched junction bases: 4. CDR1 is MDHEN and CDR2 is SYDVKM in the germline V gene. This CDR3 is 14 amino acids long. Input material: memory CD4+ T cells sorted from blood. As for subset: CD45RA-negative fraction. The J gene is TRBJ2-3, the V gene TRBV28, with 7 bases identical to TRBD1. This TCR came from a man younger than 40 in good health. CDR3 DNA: TGTGCCAGCAGTTTTTCGGGACAGTCAGATACGCAGTATTTT. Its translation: CASSFSGQSDTQYF.